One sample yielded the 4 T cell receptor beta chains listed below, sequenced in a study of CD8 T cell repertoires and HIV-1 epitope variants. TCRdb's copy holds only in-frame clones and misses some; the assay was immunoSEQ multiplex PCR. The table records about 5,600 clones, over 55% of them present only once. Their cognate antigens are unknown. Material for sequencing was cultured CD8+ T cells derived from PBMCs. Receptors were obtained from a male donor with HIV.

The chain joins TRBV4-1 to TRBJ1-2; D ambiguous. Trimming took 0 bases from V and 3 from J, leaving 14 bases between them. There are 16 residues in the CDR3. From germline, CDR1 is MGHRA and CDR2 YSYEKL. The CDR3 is CASSQDPVELDYGYTF. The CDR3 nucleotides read TGCGCCAGCAGCCAAGATCCCGTCGAACTCGACTATGGCTACACCTTC.

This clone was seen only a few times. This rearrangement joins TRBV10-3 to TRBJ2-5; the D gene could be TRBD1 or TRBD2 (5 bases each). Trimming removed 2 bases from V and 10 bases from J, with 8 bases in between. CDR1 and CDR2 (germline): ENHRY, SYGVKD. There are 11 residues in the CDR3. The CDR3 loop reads CAISEGGNQYF. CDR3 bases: TGTGCCATCAGTGAGGGGGGAAACCAGTACTTC.

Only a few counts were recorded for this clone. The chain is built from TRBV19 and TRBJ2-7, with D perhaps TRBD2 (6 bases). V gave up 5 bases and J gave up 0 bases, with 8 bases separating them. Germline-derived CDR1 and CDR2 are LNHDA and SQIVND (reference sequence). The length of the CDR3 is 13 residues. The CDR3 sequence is CASSPGVSYEQYF. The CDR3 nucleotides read TGTGCCAGTAGTCCGGGGGTCTCCTACGAGCAGTACTTC.

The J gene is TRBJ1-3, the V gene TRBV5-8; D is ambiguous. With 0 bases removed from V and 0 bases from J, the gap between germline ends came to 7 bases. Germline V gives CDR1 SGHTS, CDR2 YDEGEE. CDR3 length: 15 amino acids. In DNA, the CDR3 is TGTGCCAGCAGCTTGGGAGCGAACTCTGGAAACACCATATATTTT. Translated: CASSLGANSGNTIYF.